This T cell receptor beta chain was obtained from a study of T cell changes during pregnancy in multiple sclerosis. Germline CDR1 is SGHVS and CDR2 is FQNEAQ. Trimming stripped 5 bases from V and 1 base from J, with 17 bases between. CDR3 length: 16 amino acids. This clone has a handful of counts. Assay used: immunoSEQ multiplex PCR; TCRdb lists only in-frame clones, some missing. Among roughly 40,000 clones listed, roughly nine tenths were seen once. The chain combines TRBV7-8 with TRBJ1-1, with TRBD1 as a possible D gene (6 bases). This receptor was taken from a female donor with multiple sclerosis, enrolled in a pregnancy study. The material sequenced was CD4+ T cells from peripheral blood mononuclear cells, taken in the first trimester of pregnancy. The CDR3: CASSARTVVENTEAFF. The CDR3 region has the DNA TGTGCCAGCAGCGCCCGGACAGTCGTCGAGAACACTGAAGCTTTCTTT.